This TCR beta chain emerged from a study of OX40 agonist ivuxolimab in advanced cancers. The assay was immunoSEQ multiplex PCR, and TCRdb's table has in-frame clones only and misses some. The table includes tens of thousands of clones, approximately 90% detected once. Blood sampling took place at baseline, cycle 4 day 1, and cycle 7 day 1. This CDR3 contains 12 residues. V dropped 5 bases and J dropped 3; count of bases not matched to a gene: 1. From germline, CDR1 is SEHNR and CDR2 FQNEAQ (reference sequence). The source material was CD4+ or CD8+ T cells sorted from blood, sampled in a trial of the OX40 agonist ivuxolimab. This sequence was found in an adult with an advanced solid tumor such as melanoma, head and neck, liver or kidney cancer. This chain links TRBV7-9 with TRBJ2-7, with TRBD1 matching over 7 bases. CDR3 in DNA: TGTGCCAGCAGCCACAGGGGCTACGAGCAGTACTTC. Translation gives CASSHRGYEQYF.